This TCR beta chain is from a study of regulatory T cells in long-lasting Graves disease. Time point specified: newly diagnosed GD, antithyroid drugs for less than 3 months. There was RNA extracted from PBMCs, and the TCR library was made from it. Patients all came to the study from an endocrinology department in Xi'an, China. Around 10 milliliters of peripheral blood were taken and placed in EDTA tubes. To make TCR beta libraries, researchers used iRepertoire HTBI primers and Arm-PCR of CDR3 regions. MiXCR was run by TCRdb on the multiplex PCR reads, yielding one entry per CDR3 protein. Of about 360,000 distinct CDR3 sequences in the sample, around 16% were seen once. The CDR3 is 13 amino acids. This clonotype was seen repeatedly, ten times or more. A read error may produce the germline difference seen at one junction end. These sequences were also reported in another study, on T cells in Graves' hyperthyroidism and ophthalmopathy. That investigation notes: Graves' hyperthyroidism showing no ophthalmopathy progression within 18 months was considered stable.

This TCR was recovered from a woman aged 18 to 35 with Graves disease. Sequencing was performed on peripheral blood mononuclear cells (PBMCs), taken at new diagnosis, from a patient treated with antithyroid drugs. The chain couples TRBV12-3 or TRBV12-4 to TRBJ1-1; D is unresolved. The CDR3 loop is CASSLVENTEAFF. CDR3 coding DNA: TGTGCCAGCAGCTTAGTAGAAAACACTGAAGCTTTCTTT.